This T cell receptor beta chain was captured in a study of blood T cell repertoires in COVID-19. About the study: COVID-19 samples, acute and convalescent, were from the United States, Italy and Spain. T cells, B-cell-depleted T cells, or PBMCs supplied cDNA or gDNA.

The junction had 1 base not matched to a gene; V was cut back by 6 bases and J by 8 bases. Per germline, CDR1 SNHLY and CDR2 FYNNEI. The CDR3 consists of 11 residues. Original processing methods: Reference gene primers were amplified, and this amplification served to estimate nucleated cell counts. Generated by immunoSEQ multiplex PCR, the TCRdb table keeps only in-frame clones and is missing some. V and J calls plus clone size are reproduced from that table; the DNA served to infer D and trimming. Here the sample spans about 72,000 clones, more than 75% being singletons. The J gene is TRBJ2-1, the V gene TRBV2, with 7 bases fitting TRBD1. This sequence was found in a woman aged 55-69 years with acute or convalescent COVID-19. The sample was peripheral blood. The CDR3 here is CASRGQHEQFF. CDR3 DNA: TGTGCCAGCAGGGGACAGCATGAGCAGTTCTTC. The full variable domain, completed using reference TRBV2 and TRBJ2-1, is EPEVTQTPSHQVTQMGQEVILRCVPISNHLYFYWYRQILGQKVEFLVSFYNNEISEKSEIFDDQFSVERPDGSNFTLKIRSTKLEDSAMYFCASRGQHEQFFGPGTRLTVL.